One sample yielded the 14 T cell receptor beta chains listed below, sequenced in a study of blood T cell repertoires in COVID-19. Sequenced by immunoSEQ multiplex PCR; TCRdb stores in-frame clones only, minus some. The data contain approximately 350,000 clones, 85% to 90% of them singletons. Sequencing input: PBMCs or T cells enriched from blood (not recorded which). These receptors were taken from a man aged 18 to 35 who had recovered from COVID-19.

The rearrangement uses TRBV2 and TRBJ1-3; D is ambiguous. This CDR3 comprises 17 residues. Trimming shortened V by 3 bases and J by 0 bases, and 15 bases separated the two germline ends. CDR1 and CDR2 (germline): SNHLY, FYNNEI. The CDR3 nucleotides are TGTGCCAGCAGTGAGGGCTTTGGCAGTCTCTCTGGAAACACCATATATTTT. Translating it yields CASSEGFGSLSGNTIYF. The whole variable domain, remainder taken from reference TRBV2 and TRBJ1-3, is EPEVTQTPSHQVTQMGQEVILRCVPISNHLYFYWYRQILGQKVEFLVSFYNNEISEKSEIFDDQFSVERPDGSNFTLKIRSTKLEDSAMYFCASSEGFGSLSGNTIYFGEGSWLTVV.

This chain links TRBV3-1 (or the pseudogene TRBV3-2) with TRBJ1-6, with D possibly TRBD1 on 6 matching bases. CDR1 is LGHDT, CDR2 YNNKEL, per germline (reference sequence). Between the trimmed V and J ends, which lost 0 bases and 6 bases, there was a span of 9 bases. CDR3 length: 15 amino acids. CDR3: CASSQDKDSNSPLHF. As DNA, the CDR3 is TGTGCCAGCAGCCAAGATAAGGACAGTAATTCACCCCTCCACTTT.

The V and J genes are TRBV12-3 or TRBV12-4 and TRBJ2-1; D not resolved. The CDR3 extends over 11 amino acids. With 6 bases removed from V and 9 bases from J, the gap between germline ends came to 9 bases. CDR3 residues: CASSTSGEQFF. The CDR3 DNA reads as TGTGCCAGCAGCACCAGTGGTGAGCAGTTCTTC.

This chain uses TRBV10-3 with TRBJ2-1; 9 positions match TRBD1. Trimming took 6 bases from V and 5 from J; bases not matched to a gene: 17. CDR1 and CDR2 (germline): ENHRY, SYGVKD. This CDR3 has 18 residues. CDR3 bases: TGTGCCATCAGCTATAATACCGTGGGACAGGGAAAGGACAATGAGCAGTTCTTC. Translated, it gives CAISYNTVGQGKDNEQFF.

The chain is built from TRBV18 and TRBJ2-1; 10 bases match TRBD2. In germline, CDR1 is KGHSH, CDR2 LQKENI. This CDR3 is 18 amino acids long. V trimming: 6 bases; J trimming: 2 bases; junction bases outside the gene matches: 13. CDR3 residues: CASSPGAPLAGAYNEQFF. The CDR3 DNA reads as TGTGCCAGCTCTCCCGGAGCCCCTCTAGCGGGAGCCTACAATGAGCAGTTCTTC. The full variable domain, rest sourced from reference TRBV18 and TRBJ2-1, is NAGVMQNPRHLVRRRGQEARLRCSPMKGHSHVYWYRQLPEEGLKFMVYLQKENIIDESGMPKERFSAEFPKEGPSILRIQQVVRGDSAAYFCASSPGAPLAGAYNEQFFGPGTRLTVL.

The gene calls are TRBV29-1 and TRBJ1-2; 7 nucleotides line up with TRBD1. CDR1 and CDR2 (germline): SQVTM, ANQGSEA. The CDR3 extends over 13 amino acids. J gave up 8 bases and V 5 bases, and 11 bases lay outside the gene matches. This chain's CDR3 is CSVSTGRINGYTF. In DNA, the CDR3 is TGCAGCGTTTCGACAGGGAGAATAAACGGCTACACCTTC.

This rearrangement joins TRBV20-1 to TRBJ2-7; 9 bases fit TRBD2. CDR3 length equals 15 residues. Trimming removed 3 bases from V and 0 bases from J; junction bases left unmatched: 6. The germline gives CDR1 DFQATT, CDR2 SNEGSKA (reference sequence). The CDR3 loop is CSASQAGGRSYEQYF. CDR3 DNA sequence: TGCAGTGCTAGTCAGGCGGGAGGGCGCTCCTACGAGCAGTACTTC.

J is TRBJ2-7 and V is TRBV5-4; unclear D gene. Germline CDR1 reads SGHNT; CDR2 reads YYREEE (reference sequence). V lost 0 bases and J lost 0, with 10 bases in between. The CDR3 is made up of 15 amino acids. DNA of the CDR3: TGTGCCAGCAGCTTGGTCCCTTCGGGCTCCTACGAGCAGTACTTC. Amino acids: CASSLVPSGSYEQYF. Filled out from reference TRBV5-4 and TRBJ2-7, the complete variable domain reads ETGVTQSPTHLIKTRGQQVTLRCSSQSGHNTVSWYQQALGQGPQFIFQYYREEENGRGNFPPRFSGLQFPNYSSELNVNALELDDSALYLCASSLVPSGSYEQYFGPGTRLTVT.

J is TRBJ2-1 and V is TRBV9; 7 bases agree with TRBD2. Germline trimming cut 3 bases from V and 1 base from J; bases unmatched to any gene: 4. Germline loops: CDR1 SGDLS, CDR2 YYNGEE. This CDR3 is built from 15 residues. The DNA of the CDR3 is TGTGCCAGCAGCGCGGGAGGCACTTCCTACAATGAGCAGTTCTTC. It is translated as CASSAGGTSYNEQFF.

The chain has TRBV2 and TRBJ1-1; D might be TRBD1 (6 bases). This CDR3 spans 16 amino acids. Germline CDR1 is SNHLY and CDR2 is FYNNEI. V was shortened by 1 base and J by 0 bases, with 12 bases between the two germline ends. DNA of the CDR3: TGTGCCAGCAGTGAAGAAGGGGGATTCATGAACACTGAAGCTTTCTTT. This sequence encodes CASSEEGGFMNTEAFF.

This clone was detected only a few times. V usage is TRBV18 and J usage is TRBJ2-7, with TRBD2 matching 7 bases. This CDR3 comprises 14 residues. CDR1 is KGHSH, CDR2 LQKENI, per germline. With 3 bases clipped from V and 4 bases from J, the junction kept 6 bases outside the gene matches. CDR3 region: CASSPRGTKYEQYF. CDR3 sequence (DNA): TGTGCCAGCTCACCGCGGGGGACCAAGTACGAGCAGTACTTC.

The rearrangement uses TRBV25-1 and TRBJ2-3, with TRBD2 identical over 11 bases. Trimming at V came to 3 bases and at J to 6 bases, leaving 14 bases not matched to a gene. CDR3 length: 18 residues. Germline CDR1 and CDR2: MGHDK and SYGVNS. CDR3 nucleotide sequence: TGTGCCAGCAGTGAGACCCCTATAGCGGGGGGGTCGCTTGATACGCAGTATTTT. Protein sequence: CASSETPIAGGSLDTQYF.

The chain employs TRBV3-1 (or the pseudogene TRBV3-2) and TRBJ2-4; 7 bases are shared with TRBD2. Germline loops: CDR1 LGHDT, CDR2 YNNKEL (reference sequence). The CDR3 is 13 amino acids. The ends lost 4 bases at V and 7 bases at J; junction bases unmatched: 4. CDR3 residues: CASSLGGGNIQYF. As DNA, the CDR3 is TGTGCCAGCAGCCTTGGGGGAGGGAACATTCAGTACTTC.

The V and J genes are TRBV3-1 (or the pseudogene TRBV3-2) and TRBJ1-1, with 8 bases identical to TRBD1. The CDR3 spans 13 residues. CDR1 and CDR2 (germline): LGHDT, YNNKEL (reference sequence). V was pared by 4 bases and J by 6 bases, with 4 bases of the junction left unmatched. This chain's CDR3 is CASSLSGGAEAFF. DNA of the CDR3: TGTGCCAGCAGCCTCTCAGGGGGCGCTGAAGCTTTCTTT.